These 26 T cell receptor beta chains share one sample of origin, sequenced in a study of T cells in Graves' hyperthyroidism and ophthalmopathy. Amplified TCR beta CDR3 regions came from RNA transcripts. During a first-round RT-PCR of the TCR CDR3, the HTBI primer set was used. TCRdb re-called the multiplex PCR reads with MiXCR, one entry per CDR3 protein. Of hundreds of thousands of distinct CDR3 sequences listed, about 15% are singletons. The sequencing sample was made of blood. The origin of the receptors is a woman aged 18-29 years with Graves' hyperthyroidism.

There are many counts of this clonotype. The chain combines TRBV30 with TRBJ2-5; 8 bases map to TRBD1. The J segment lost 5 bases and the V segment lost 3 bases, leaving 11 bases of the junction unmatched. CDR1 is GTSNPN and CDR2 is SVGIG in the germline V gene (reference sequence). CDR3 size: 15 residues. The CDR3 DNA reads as TGTGCCTGGAGCCCCGGGACAGGAGGGTCTGAGACCCAGTACTTC. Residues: CAWSPGTGGSETQYF.

CDR3 amino acids: CSVESWLAGPDTQYF. In DNA, the CDR3 is TGCAGCGTTGAATCGTGGTTAGCGGGCCCAGATACGCAGTATTTT. The rearrangement uses TRBV29-1 and TRBJ2-3, with 7 bases fitting TRBD2. The CDR3 spans 15 residues. CDR1 is SQVTM and CDR2 is ANQGSEA in the germline V gene. J gave up 4 bases and V 2 bases, and 9 bases lay outside the gene matches.

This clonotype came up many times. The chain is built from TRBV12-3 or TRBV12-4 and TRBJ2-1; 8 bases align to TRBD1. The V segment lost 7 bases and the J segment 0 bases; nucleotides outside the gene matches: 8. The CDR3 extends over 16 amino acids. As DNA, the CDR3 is TGTGCCAGCACAGGGGGCCGGCCAAACTCCTACAATGAGCAGTTCTTC. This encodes CASTGGRPNSYNEQFF.

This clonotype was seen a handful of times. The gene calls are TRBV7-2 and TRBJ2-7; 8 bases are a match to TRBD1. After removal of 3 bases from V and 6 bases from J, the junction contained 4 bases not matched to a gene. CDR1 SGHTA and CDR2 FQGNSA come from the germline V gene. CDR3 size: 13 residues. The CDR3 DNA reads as TGTGCCAGCAGCTTCGGACAGGGTTCCGAGCAGTACTTC. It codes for CASSFGQGSEQYF. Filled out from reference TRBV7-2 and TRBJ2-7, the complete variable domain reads GAGVSQSPSNKVTEKGKDVELRCDPISGHTALYWYRQSLGQGLEFLIYFQGNSAPDKSGLPSDRFSAERTGGSVSTLTIQRTQQEDSAVYLCASSFGQGSEQYFGPGTRLTVT.

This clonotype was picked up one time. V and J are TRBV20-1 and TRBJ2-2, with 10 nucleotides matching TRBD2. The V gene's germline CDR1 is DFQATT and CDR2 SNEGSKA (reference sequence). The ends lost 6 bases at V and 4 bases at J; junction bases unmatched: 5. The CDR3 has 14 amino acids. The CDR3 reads CSARTSGSTGELFF. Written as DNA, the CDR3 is TGCAGTGCCCGGACTAGCGGCAGCACCGGGGAGCTGTTTTTT.

This CDR3 is CASSLTRPNEQFF. The CDR3 DNA sequence: TGTGCCAGCAGTTTGACTAGGCCCAATGAGCAGTTCTTC. The chain combines TRBV6-2 or TRBV6-3 with TRBJ2-1, with D perhaps TRBD2 (6 bases). Trimming removed 4 bases from V and 6 bases from J, with 10 bases in between. This CDR3 region has 13 residues. Germline lookup yields CDR1 MNHEY and CDR2 SVGEGT.

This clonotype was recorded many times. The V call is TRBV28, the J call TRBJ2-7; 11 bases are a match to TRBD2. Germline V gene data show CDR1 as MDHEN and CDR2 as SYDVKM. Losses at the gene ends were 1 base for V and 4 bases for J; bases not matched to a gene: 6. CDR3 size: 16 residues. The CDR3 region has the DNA TGTGCCAGCAGTTTATCGCCTAGCGGGGGGCCTTACGAGCAGTACTTC. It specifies CASSLSPSGGPYEQYF.

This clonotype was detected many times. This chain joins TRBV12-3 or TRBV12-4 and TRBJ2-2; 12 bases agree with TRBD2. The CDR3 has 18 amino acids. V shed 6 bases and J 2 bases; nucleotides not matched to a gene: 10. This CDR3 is CASSLTLAGGINTGELFF. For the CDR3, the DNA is TGTGCCAGCAGCTTGACTCTAGCGGGAGGGATTAACACCGGGGAGCTGTTTTTT.

The CDR3 reads CASSWGWGGADEQFF. The DNA for the CDR3 is TGTGCCAGCAGTTGGGGGTGGGGGGGGGCGGATGAGCAGTTCTTC. The chain combines TRBV28 with TRBJ2-1, with D perhaps TRBD2 (7 bases). Germline V lookup: CDR1 MDHEN, CDR2 SYDVKM. The V and J ends lost 4 bases and 8 bases respectively, with 18 bases between them. The CDR3 loop spans 15 amino acids.

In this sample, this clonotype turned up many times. The CDR3, as DNA: TGTGCCAGCAGGGAGAACAATGAGCAGTTCTTC. Amino acid sequence: CASRENNEQFF. The chain employs TRBV28 and TRBJ2-1; D unclear. Germline V lookup: CDR1 MDHEN, CDR2 SYDVKM. Between the trimmed V and J ends, which lost 6 bases and 5 bases, there was a span of 5 bases. This CDR3 region has 11 residues.

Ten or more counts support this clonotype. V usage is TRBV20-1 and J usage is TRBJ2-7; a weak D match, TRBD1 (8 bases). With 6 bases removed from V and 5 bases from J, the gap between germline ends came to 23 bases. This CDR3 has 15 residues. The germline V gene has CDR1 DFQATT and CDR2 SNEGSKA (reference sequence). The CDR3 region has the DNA TGCAGTGCAACACAGGGGGGGTATACTTTGCACGAGCAGTACTTC. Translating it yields CSATQGGYTLHEQYF.

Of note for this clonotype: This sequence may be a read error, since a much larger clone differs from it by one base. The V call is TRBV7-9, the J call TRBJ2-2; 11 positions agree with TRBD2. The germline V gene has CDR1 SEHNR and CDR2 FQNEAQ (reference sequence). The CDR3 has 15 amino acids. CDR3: CVSSWVAGGTGELFF. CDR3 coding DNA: TGTGTCAGCAGCTGGGTAGCGGGAGGGACCGGGGAGCTGTTTTTT.

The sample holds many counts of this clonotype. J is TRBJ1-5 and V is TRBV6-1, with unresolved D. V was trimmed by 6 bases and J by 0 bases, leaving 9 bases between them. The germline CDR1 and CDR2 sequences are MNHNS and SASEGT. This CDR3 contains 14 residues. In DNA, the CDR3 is TGTGCCAGCAGACAAGAATTTAGCAATCAGCCCCAGCATTTT. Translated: CASRQEFSNQPQHF.

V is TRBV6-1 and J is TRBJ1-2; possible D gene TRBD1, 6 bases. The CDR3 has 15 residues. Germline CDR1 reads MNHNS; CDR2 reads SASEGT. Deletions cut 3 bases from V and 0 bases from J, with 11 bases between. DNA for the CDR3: TGTGCCAGCAGTGACAGGGGCGACGCTAACTATGGCTACACCTTC. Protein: CASSDRGDANYGYTF.

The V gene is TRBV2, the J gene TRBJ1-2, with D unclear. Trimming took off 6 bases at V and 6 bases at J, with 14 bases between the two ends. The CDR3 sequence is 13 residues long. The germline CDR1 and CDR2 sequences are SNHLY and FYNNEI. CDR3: CASRLQANNGYTF. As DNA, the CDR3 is TGTGCCAGCAGACTACAAGCCAACAATGGCTACACCTTC.

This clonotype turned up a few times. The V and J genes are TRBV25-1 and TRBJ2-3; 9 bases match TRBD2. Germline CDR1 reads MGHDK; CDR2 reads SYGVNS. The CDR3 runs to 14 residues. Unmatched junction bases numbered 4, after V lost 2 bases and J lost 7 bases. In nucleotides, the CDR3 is TGTGCCAGCAGTGAAAGGGCTAGCGGGAATACGCAGTATTTT. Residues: CASSERASGNTQYF.

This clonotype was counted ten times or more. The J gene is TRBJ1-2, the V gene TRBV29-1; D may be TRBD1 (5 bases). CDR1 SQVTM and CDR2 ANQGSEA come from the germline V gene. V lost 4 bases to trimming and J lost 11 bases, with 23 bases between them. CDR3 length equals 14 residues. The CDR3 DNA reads TGCAGCGTTGCCACGACCTCGGACAAAACTAGTTACACCTTC. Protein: CSVATTSDKTSYTF.

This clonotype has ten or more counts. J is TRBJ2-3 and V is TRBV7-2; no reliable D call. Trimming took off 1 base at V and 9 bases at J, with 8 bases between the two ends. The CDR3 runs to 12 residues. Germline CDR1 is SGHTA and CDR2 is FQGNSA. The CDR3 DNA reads TGTGCCAGCAGCTTAGGAGGTGTCACGCAGTATTTT. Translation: CASSLGGVTQYF.

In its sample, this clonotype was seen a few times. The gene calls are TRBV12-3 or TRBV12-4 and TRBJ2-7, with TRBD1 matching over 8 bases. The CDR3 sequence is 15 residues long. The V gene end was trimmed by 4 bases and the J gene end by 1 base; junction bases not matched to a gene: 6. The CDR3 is CASSSGQGMSYEQYF. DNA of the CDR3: TGTGCCAGCAGTTCCGGACAGGGAATGTCCTACGAGCAGTACTTC.

The CDR3 region has the DNA TGTGCCAGCAGTTACGGGCAGCGATATACCAGGGAGCTGTTTTTT. Its protein product is CASSYGQRYTRELFF. The chain joins TRBV6-2 or TRBV6-3 to TRBJ2-2; D is ambiguous. The CDR3 totals 15 residues. V was cut by 2 bases and J by 9 bases, with 16 bases left in between. Germline CDR1 and CDR2: MNHEY and SVGEGT.

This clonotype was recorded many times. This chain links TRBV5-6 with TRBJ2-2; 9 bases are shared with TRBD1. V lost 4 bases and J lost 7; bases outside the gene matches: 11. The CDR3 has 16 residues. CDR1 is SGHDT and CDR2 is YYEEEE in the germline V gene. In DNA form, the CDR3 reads TGTGCCAGCAGCCGTAAGGACAGGGGACCAGTCGGGGAGCTGTTTTTT. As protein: CASSRKDRGPVGELFF.

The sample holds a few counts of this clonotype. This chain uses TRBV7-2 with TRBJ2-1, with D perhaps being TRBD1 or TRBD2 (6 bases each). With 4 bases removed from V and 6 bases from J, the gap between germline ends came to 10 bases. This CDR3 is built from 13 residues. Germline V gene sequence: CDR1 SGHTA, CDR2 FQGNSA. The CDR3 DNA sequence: TGTGCCAGCAGCTCGGAGGGGGGCAATGAGCAGTTCTTC. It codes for CASSSEGGNEQFF.

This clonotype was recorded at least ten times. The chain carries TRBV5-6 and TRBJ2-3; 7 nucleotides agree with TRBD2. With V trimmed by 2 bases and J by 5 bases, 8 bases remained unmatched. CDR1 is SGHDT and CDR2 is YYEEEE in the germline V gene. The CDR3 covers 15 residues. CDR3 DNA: TGTGCCAGCAGCTTCATGGCGGGAGAGGGAGATACGCAGTATTTT. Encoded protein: CASSFMAGEGDTQYF.

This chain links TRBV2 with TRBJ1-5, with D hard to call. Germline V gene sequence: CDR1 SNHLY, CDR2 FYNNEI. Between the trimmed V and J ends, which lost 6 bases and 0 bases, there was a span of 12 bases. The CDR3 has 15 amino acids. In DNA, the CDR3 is TGTGCCAGCAGGAAGCGAGGAGATAGCAATCAGCCCCAGCATTTT. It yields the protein CASRKRGDSNQPQHF.

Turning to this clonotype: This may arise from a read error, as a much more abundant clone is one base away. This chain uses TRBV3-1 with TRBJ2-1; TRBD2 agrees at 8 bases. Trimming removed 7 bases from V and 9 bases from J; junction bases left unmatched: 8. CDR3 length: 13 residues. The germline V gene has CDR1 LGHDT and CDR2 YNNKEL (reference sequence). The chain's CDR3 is CASNRGTSREQFF. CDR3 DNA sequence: TGTGCCAGCAACCGTGGGACTAGTCGTGAGCAGTTCTTC.

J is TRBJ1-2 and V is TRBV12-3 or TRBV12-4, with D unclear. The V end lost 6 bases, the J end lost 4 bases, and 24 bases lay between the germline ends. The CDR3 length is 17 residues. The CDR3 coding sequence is TGTGCCAGCAGCCCTCGATTGACCCTCTGGAAGGCCTATGGCTACACCTTC. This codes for CASSPRLTLWKAYGYTF.